Each of the 17 T cell receptor beta chains below was sequenced from the same sample in a study of blood T cell repertoires in COVID-19. Some clones are missing from TCRdb's copy, which holds only in-frame ones; the method was immunoSEQ multiplex PCR. In the table there are about 89,000 clones, less than 85% of which are singletons. Sequencing was carried out using peripheral blood. Receptors originate from a woman over 75 with acute or convalescent COVID-19.

The count of this clone is one. The CDR3 DNA follows: TGTGCCAGTATGGGACAGACTAATGAAAAACTGTTTTTT. Its translation: CASMGQTNEKLFF. The V gene is TRBV19, the J gene TRBJ1-4, with 7 bases that match TRBD1. There are 13 residues in the CDR3. The germline V gene has CDR1 LNHDA and CDR2 SQIVND (reference sequence). The ends lost 7 bases at V and 2 bases at J; junction bases unmatched: 1.

This chain joins TRBV2 and TRBJ1-2; D not certain. From germline, CDR1 is SNHLY and CDR2 FYNNEI. Trimming stripped 1 base from V and 2 bases from J, with 5 bases between. The CDR3 is made up of 13 amino acids. The CDR3 bases are TGTGCCAGCAGTGAAGGGGCCAACTATGGCTACACCTTC. Its protein product is CASSEGANYGYTF.

The chain couples TRBV7-9 to TRBJ1-2, with D possibly TRBD1 on 6 matching bases. Germline V gives CDR1 SEHNR, CDR2 FQNEAQ (reference sequence). The CDR3 consists of 14 residues. With 5 bases removed from V and 5 bases from J, the gap between germline ends came to 15 bases. The CDR3 protein is CASSIGQTEYGYTF. The CDR3 DNA follows: TGTGCCAGCAGCATCGGACAGACGGAATATGGCTACACCTTC.

The chain uses TRBV5-1 and TRBJ2-1; D is unclear. The CDR3 extends over 12 amino acids. V was shortened by 0 bases and J by 7 bases, with 5 bases between the two germline ends. Germline V gene sequence: CDR1 SGHRS, CDR2 YFSETQ. The chain's CDR3 is CASSLVLNEQFF. DNA for the CDR3: TGCGCCAGCAGCTTGGTACTAAATGAGCAGTTCTTC.

J is TRBJ1-1 and V is TRBV5-1; TRBD1 aligns across 9 bases. The CDR3 spans 16 residues. Looked up from germline, CDR1 is SGHRS and CDR2 is YFSETQ. V was pared by 4 bases and J by 5 bases, with 12 bases of the junction left unmatched. The CDR3 nucleotides are TGCGCCAGCAGCGCGGGAAGGACAGGGGTGGGGACTGAAGCTTTCTTT. It encodes CASSAGRTGVGTEAFF.

The chain combines TRBV9 with TRBJ2-7; D remains unclear. The CDR3 length is 15 residues. Germline CDR1 and CDR2: SGDLS and YYNGEE. The germline V and J ends were trimmed by 0 bases and 3 bases, with 13 bases remaining between them. The CDR3 spells CASSVDSRGVYEQYF. DNA of the CDR3: TGTGCCAGCAGCGTAGATAGCAGAGGAGTCTACGAGCAGTACTTC. Full variable domain (rest looked up from reference TRBV9 and TRBJ2-7): DSGVTQTPKHLITATGQRVTLRCSPRSGDLSVYWYQQSLDQGLQFLIQYYNGEERAKGNILERFSAQQFPDLHSELNLSSLELGDSALYFCASSVDSRGVYEQYFGPGTRLTVT.

The chain has TRBV2 and TRBJ2-3; 8 bases map to TRBD1. The CDR3 totals 14 residues. V lost 2 bases, J lost 5 bases, and 3 bases stayed unmatched. Germline assignment: CDR1 SNHLY and CDR2 FYNNEI. In nucleotides, the CDR3 is TGTGCCAGCAGTGAACAGGGGGCTGAAGATACGCAGTATTTT. Amino acids: CASSEQGAEDTQYF.

The chain has TRBV5-4 and TRBJ1-3; TRBD1 is a possible D gene (6 bases). V shed 0 bases and J shed 2 bases, with 9 bases lying between them. The CDR3 sequence is 15 residues long. The germline V gene has CDR1 SGHNT and CDR2 YYREEE (reference sequence). CDR3 loop: CASSLGDMTGNTIYF. The CDR3 coding sequence is TGTGCCAGCAGCTTGGGGGACATGACTGGAAACACCATATATTTT.

The V call is TRBV9, the J call TRBJ2-7, with TRBD2 matching over 13 bases. The CDR3 runs 17 residues. Trimming at V came to 0 bases and at J to 4 bases, leaving 7 bases not matched to a gene. Germline CDR1 SGDLS, CDR2 YYNGEE. CDR3 region: CASSVGTSGSSPYEQYF. CDR3 in DNA: TGTGCCAGCAGCGTAGGGACTAGCGGGAGTTCTCCATACGAGCAGTACTTC.

This chain connects TRBV19 to TRBJ1-2, with D uncertain. The ends were cut back, 1 base at V and 1 base at J, with 7 bases in the middle. Germline-derived CDR1 and CDR2 are LNHDA and SQIVND (reference sequence). CDR3 length: 14 residues. The CDR3 protein is CASSIAEYNYGYTF. In nucleotides, the CDR3 is TGTGCCAGTAGTATAGCGGAGTATAACTATGGCTACACCTTC.

In nucleotides, the CDR3 is TGTGCCAGTAGTATAGAAAGACACCAGGCCAAAAACATTCAGTACTTC. This gives the protein CASSIERHQAKNIQYF. The rearrangement joins TRBV19 to TRBJ2-4; D is unclear. With 0 bases removed from V and 1 base from J, the gap between germline ends came to 10 bases. The germline V gene encodes CDR1 LNHDA and CDR2 SQIVND (reference sequence). This CDR3 region has 16 residues.

V usage is TRBV7-2 and J usage is TRBJ2-1; possible D gene TRBD2, 5 bases. The CDR3 contains 16 residues. In germline, CDR1 is SGHTA, CDR2 FQGNSA. Trimming pared 5 bases from V and 1 base from J, leaving 15 bases between. CDR3 DNA sequence: TGTGCCAGCAGCACAAGTTCTAGCCTATCCTACAATGAGCAGTTCTTC. Its protein is CASSTSSSLSYNEQFF.

The chain is built from TRBV9 and TRBJ2-3, with D perhaps TRBD2 (6 bases). This CDR3 spans 16 amino acids. The germline V gene has CDR1 SGDLS and CDR2 YYNGEE. V shed 0 bases and J shed 9 bases, with 20 bases lying between them. The CDR3 here is CASSVGQPSAQSTQYF. DNA for the CDR3: TGTGCCAGCAGCGTAGGTCAGCCTAGCGCCCAGTCCACGCAGTATTTT.

The rearrangement joins TRBV27 to TRBJ2-7, with 9 bases fitting TRBD1. Germline assignment: CDR1 MNHEY and CDR2 SMNVEV (reference sequence). This CDR3 region has 13 residues. The ends lost 5 bases at V and 8 bases at J; junction bases unmatched: 7. CDR3 bases: TGTGCCAGCAGTCCAAGGACAGGGGATAAGCAGTACTTC. Protein: CASSPRTGDKQYF.

This chain uses TRBV5-4 with TRBJ2-5; 15 nucleotides match TRBD2. The J segment lost 2 bases and the V segment lost 3 bases, leaving 2 bases of the junction unmatched. CDR3 length: 16 residues. CDR1 and CDR2 from the germline V gene are SGHNT and YYREEE (reference sequence). CDR3 in DNA: TGTGCCAGCAGCTGGGGACTAGCGGGGGGACAAGAGACCCAGTACTTC. Translating it yields CASSWGLAGGQETQYF. Drawing the rest from reference TRBV5-4 and TRBJ2-5, the complete variable domain is ETGVTQSPTHLIKTRGQQVTLRCSSQSGHNTVSWYQQALGQGPQFIFQYYREEENGRGNFPPRFSGLQFPNYSSELNVNALELDDSALYLCASSWGLAGGQETQYFGPGTRLLVL.

Only one count was recorded for this clone. The rearrangement uses TRBV24-1 and TRBJ2-7, with TRBD2 matching over 13 bases. V trimming: 0 bases; J trimming: 0 bases; junction bases outside the gene matches: 4. Germline V lookup: CDR1 KGHDR, CDR2 SFDVKD. This CDR3 contains 18 residues. The CDR3 loop is CATSDLWGTSGASYEQYF. The CDR3 DNA follows: TGTGCCACCAGTGATTTGTGGGGGACTAGCGGGGCCTCCTACGAGCAGTACTTC.

This rearrangement joins TRBV5-6 to TRBJ1-5; D not certain. The germline CDR1 and CDR2 sequences are SGHDT and YYEEEE. The CDR3 length is 14 residues. V was cut by 2 bases and J by 11 bases, with 17 bases left in between. CDR3 DNA: TGTGCCAGCAGCTTTCGGGGTATCCCAATGTCCCAGCATTTT. Protein: CASSFRGIPMSQHF.